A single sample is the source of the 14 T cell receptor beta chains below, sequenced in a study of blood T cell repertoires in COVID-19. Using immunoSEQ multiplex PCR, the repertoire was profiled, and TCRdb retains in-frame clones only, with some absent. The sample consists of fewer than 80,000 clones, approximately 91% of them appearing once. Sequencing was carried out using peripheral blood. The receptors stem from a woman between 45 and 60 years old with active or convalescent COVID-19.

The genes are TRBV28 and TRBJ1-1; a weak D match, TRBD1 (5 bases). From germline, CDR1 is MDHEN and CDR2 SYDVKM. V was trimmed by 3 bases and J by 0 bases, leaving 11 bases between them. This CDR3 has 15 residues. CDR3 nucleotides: TGTGCCAGCAGTTTGACAGTCCCCATGAACACTGAAGCTTTCTTT. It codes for CASSLTVPMNTEAFF.

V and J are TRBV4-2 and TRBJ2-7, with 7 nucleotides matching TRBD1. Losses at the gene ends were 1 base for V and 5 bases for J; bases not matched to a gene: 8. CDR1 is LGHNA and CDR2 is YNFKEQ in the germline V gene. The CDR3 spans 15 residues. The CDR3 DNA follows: TGTGCCAGCAGCCAAGGGGTGGGAACAGGGGACGAGCAGTACTTC. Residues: CASSQGVGTGDEQYF.

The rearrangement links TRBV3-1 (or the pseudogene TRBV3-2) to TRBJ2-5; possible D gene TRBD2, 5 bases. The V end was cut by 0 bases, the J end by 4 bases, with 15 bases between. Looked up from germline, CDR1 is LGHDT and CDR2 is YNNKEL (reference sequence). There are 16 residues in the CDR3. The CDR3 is CASSQDGGVVGETQYF. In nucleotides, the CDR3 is TGTGCCAGCAGCCAAGATGGAGGAGTAGTTGGAGAGACCCAGTACTTC.

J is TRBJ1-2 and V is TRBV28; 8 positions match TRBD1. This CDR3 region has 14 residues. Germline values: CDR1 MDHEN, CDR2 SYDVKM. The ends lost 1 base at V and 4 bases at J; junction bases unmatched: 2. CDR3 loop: CASSLFGTGYGYTF. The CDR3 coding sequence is TGTGCCAGCAGTTTATTCGGGACAGGCTATGGCTACACCTTC.

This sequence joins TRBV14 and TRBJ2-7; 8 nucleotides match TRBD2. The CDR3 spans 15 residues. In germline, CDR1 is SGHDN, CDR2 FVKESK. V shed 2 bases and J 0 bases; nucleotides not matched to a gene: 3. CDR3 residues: CASSQIAGSSYEQYF. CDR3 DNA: TGTGCCAGCAGCCAAATAGCGGGAAGCTCCTACGAGCAGTACTTC. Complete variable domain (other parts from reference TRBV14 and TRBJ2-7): EAGVTQFPSHSVIEKGQTVTLRCDPISGHDNLYWYRRVMGKEIKFLLHFVKESKQDESGMPNNRFLAERTGGTYSTLKVQPAELEDSGVYFCASSQIAGSSYEQYFGPGTRLTVT.

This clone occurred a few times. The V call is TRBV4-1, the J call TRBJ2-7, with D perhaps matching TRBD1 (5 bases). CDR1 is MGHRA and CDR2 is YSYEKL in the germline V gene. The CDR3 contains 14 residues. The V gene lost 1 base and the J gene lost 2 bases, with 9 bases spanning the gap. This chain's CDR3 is CASSQGWGAYEQYF. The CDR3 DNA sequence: TGCGCCAGCAGCCAAGGGTGGGGCGCCTACGAGCAGTACTTC.

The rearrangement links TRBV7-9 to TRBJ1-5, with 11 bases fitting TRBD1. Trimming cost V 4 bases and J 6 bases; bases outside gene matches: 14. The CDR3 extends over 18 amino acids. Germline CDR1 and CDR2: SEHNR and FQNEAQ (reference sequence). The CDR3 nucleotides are TGTGCCAGCAGCTGGAAGCAGCCTCCGGGACAGGGGGGTCAGCCCCAGCATTTT. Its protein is CASSWKQPPGQGGQPQHF.

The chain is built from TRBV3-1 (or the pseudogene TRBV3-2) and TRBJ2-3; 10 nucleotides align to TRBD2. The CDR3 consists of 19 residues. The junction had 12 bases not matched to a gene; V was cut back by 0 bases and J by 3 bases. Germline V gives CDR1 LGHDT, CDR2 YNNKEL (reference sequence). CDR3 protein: CASSQEAGGPVFLTDTQYF. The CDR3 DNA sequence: TGTGCCAGCAGCCAAGAAGCGGGAGGGCCGGTTTTCCTAACAGATACGCAGTATTTT.

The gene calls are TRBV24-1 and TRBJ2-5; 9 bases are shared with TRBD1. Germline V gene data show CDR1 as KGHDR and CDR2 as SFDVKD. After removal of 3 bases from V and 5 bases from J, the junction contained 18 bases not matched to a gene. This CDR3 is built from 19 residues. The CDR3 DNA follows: TGTGCCACCAGTGATCCAAACGGTGGGGTGGGACAGGGCCCGGAGACCCAGTACTTC. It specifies CATSDPNGGVGQGPETQYF.

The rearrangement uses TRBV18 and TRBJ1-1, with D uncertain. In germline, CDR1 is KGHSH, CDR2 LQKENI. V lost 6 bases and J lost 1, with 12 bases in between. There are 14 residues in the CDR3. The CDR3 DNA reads TGTGCCAGCTCGCTCAGCGGACCGAACACTGAAGCTTTCTTT. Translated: CASSLSGPNTEAFF.

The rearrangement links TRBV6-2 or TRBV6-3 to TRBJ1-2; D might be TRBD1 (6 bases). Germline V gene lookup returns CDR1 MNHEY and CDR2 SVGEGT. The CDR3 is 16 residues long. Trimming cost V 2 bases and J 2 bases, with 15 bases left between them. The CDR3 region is CASSYPGTRRNYGYTF. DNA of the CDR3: TGTGCCAGCAGTTACCCTGGGACACGAAGGAACTATGGCTACACCTTC.

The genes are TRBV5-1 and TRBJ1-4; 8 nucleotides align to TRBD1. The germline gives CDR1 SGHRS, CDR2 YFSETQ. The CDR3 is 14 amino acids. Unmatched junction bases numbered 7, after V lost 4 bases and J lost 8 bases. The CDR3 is CASSLTGADEKLFF. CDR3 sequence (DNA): TGCGCCAGCAGCCTGACAGGGGCTGACGAAAAACTGTTTTTT.

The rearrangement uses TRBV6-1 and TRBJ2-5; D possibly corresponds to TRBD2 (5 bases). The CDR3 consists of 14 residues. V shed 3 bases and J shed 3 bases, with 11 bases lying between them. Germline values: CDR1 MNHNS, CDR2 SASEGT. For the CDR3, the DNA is TGTGCCAGCAGTGACCCCCCGGGAAAAGAGACCCAGTACTTC. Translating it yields CASSDPPGKETQYF.

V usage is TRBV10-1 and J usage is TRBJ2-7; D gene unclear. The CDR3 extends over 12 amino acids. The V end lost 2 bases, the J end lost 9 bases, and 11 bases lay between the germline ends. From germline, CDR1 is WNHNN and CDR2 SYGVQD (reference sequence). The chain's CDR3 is CASSEGPARQYF. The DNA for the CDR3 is TGCGCCAGCAGTGAGGGGCCAGCACGGCAGTACTTC.